The 19 T cell receptor beta chains below come from one sample, sequenced in a study of T cells in Graves' hyperthyroidism and ophthalmopathy. TCR beta CDR3 regions were amplified from RNA. First-round RT-PCR of the TCR CDR3 relied on the HTBI primer set. TCRdb called the multiplex PCR reads again in MiXCR, with one record for every CDR3 protein. The table has almost 500,000 distinct CDR3 sequences, roughly 23% seen once. The sequenced material came from blood. The receptor source for this set is a woman aged 70-85 years with Graves' ophthalmopathy.

This clonotype was seen only a few times. The V and J genes are TRBV30 and TRBJ2-7; 7 positions match TRBD1. Trimming cost V 0 bases and J 2 bases; bases outside gene matches: 4. Germline V gene lookup returns CDR1 GTSNPN and CDR2 SVGIG (reference sequence). This CDR3 is 14 amino acids long. The CDR3 sequence: CAWSVQTGPYEQYF. The CDR3 nucleotides are TGTGCCTGGAGTGTACAGACAGGGCCCTACGAGCAGTACTTC.

Only one count was recorded for this clonotype. At one boundary the junction diverges from the germline segment, which might be a read error. Written as DNA, the CDR3 is TGTGCCACCAGTGATAGTAATGGCTACGCCTTC. Amino acids: CATSDSNGYAF. The J gene is TRBJ1-2, the V gene TRBV24-1; no clear D gene. The CDR3 has 11 residues. In germline, CDR1 is KGHDR, CDR2 SFDVKD.

The chain combines TRBV20-1 with TRBJ1-2; D not certain. This CDR3 has 14 amino acids. CDR1 is DFQATT, CDR2 SNEGSKA, per germline (reference sequence). The V and J ends lost 6 bases and 4 bases respectively, with 18 bases between them. CDR3 nucleotide sequence: TGCAGTGCCCTTCAGGAGGGAAAGGGCTATGGCTACACCTTC. Protein product: CSALQEGKGYGYTF.

The CDR3 here is CASSRTAAFSGANVLTF. DNA of the CDR3: TGTGCCAGCAGCCGGACCGCAGCTTTCTCTGGGGCCAACGTCCTGACTTTC. This chain uses TRBV6-2 or TRBV6-3 with TRBJ2-6, with no clear D. The CDR3 has 17 residues. Per germline, CDR1 MNHEY and CDR2 SVGEGT. The germline V and J ends were trimmed by 6 bases and 0 bases, with 15 bases remaining between them.

This clonotype was found many times. The V gene is TRBV2, the J gene TRBJ2-7; D is uncertain. The length of the CDR3 is 13 residues. Trimming removed 6 bases at V and 2 bases at J, with 11 bases between. From germline, CDR1 is SNHLY and CDR2 FYNNEI. CDR3 in DNA: TGTGCCAGCAGATGGGCGAGGCCCTACGAGCAGTACTTC. Protein sequence: CASRWARPYEQYF.

This chain links TRBV28 with TRBJ1-1; D possibly corresponds to TRBD1 (5 bases). CDR1 MDHEN and CDR2 SYDVKM come from the germline V gene. Trimming left V 1 base short and J 0 bases short, with 9 bases between. CDR3 length: 15 amino acids. CDR3 DNA: TGTGCCAGCAGTTTATACGGGGCAGTGAACACTGAAGCTTTCTTT. Translating it yields CASSLYGAVNTEAFF. Based on the CDR3 plus reference TRBV28 and TRBJ1-1, the full variable domain is DVKVTQSSRYLVKRTGEKVFLECVQDMDHENMFWYRQDPGLGLRLIYFSYDVKMKEKGDIPEGYSVSREKKERFSLILESASTNQTSMYLCASSLYGAVNTEAFFGQGTRLTVV.

Turning to this clonotype: A much larger clone sits a single nucleotide away, making a read error possible. V usage is TRBV12-3 or TRBV12-4 and J usage is TRBJ1-6; TRBD1 might be the D (6 bases). The CDR3 runs 18 residues. V was pared by 7 bases and J by 1 base, with 20 bases between. The CDR3 DNA reads TGTGCCAGCAACTGGGGGTTGGAAGGGGGGTCCTATAATTCACCCCTCCACTTT. This codes for CASNWGLEGGSYNSPLHF.

The chain combines TRBV12-3 or TRBV12-4 with TRBJ2-1, with D possibly TRBD1 on 6 matching bases. The CDR3 sequence is 14 residues long. V lost 5 bases and J 4 bases, leaving 12 bases between the germline ends. The CDR3 spells CASSATGLYNEQFF. CDR3 bases: TGTGCCAGCAGTGCCACAGGGTTGTACAATGAGCAGTTCTTC.

Details on this clonotype: One base away lies a much larger clone, so this may be a sequencing read error. CDR3 amino acids: CTSSETGNGYTF. The CDR3 nucleotides read TGTACCAGCAGTGAAACCGGGAATGGCTACACCTTC. The J gene is TRBJ1-2, the V gene TRBV2; no clear D gene. This CDR3 is 12 amino acids long. The germline CDR1 and CDR2 sequences are SNHLY and FYNNEI.

The chain links TRBV30 to TRBJ1-3, with D perhaps matching TRBD1 (6 bases). V lost 2 bases to trimming and J lost 1 base, with 12 bases between them. The CDR3 has 15 residues. Germline values: CDR1 GTSNPN, CDR2 SVGIG (reference sequence). CDR3 in amino acids: CAWSSWGASGNTIYF. The CDR3 DNA reads as TGTGCCTGGAGTTCTTGGGGGGCATCTGGAAACACCATATATTTT.

This chain uses TRBV30 with TRBJ2-7; the D call may be TRBD1 or TRBD2 (6 bases each). Per the germline V gene, CDR1 is GTSNPN and CDR2 is SVGIG (reference sequence). The V end lost 4 bases, the J end lost 5 bases, and 18 bases lay between the germline ends. The CDR3 sequence is 14 residues long. The DNA for the CDR3 is TGTGCCTGGAATATTGGGGGGCCGATCAACGAGCAGTACTTC. It translates to CAWNIGGPINEQYF.

The V and J genes are TRBV7-9 and TRBJ2-3; 9 bases match TRBD2. The V gene's germline CDR1 is SEHNR and CDR2 FQNEAQ (reference sequence). This CDR3 contains 18 residues. After removal of 0 bases from V and 5 bases from J, the junction contained 12 bases not matched to a gene. The CDR3 reads CASSLAWREGLLKDTQYF. DNA of the CDR3: TGTGCCAGCAGCTTAGCGTGGCGGGAGGGCCTTTTAAAAGATACGCAGTATTTT.

In this sample, this clonotype turned up many times. V and J are TRBV29-1 and TRBJ2-1; 9 nucleotides agree with TRBD1. V was clipped by 6 bases and J by 4 bases; unmatched bases: 13. Germline V gives CDR1 SQVTM, CDR2 ANQGSEA. The CDR3 covers 16 residues. The CDR3 sequence is CSVYGEGDRVYNEQFF. CDR3 in DNA: TGCAGCGTCTATGGCGAGGGGGACAGGGTGTACAATGAGCAGTTCTTC.

V usage is TRBV19 and J usage is TRBJ2-3; the match to TRBD1 covers 7 bases. This CDR3 spans 16 amino acids. V shed 1 base, J shed 3 bases, and the junction held 7 bases outside the gene matches. The germline V gene has CDR1 LNHDA and CDR2 SQIVND (reference sequence). The DNA of the CDR3 is TGTGCCAGTAGTATAGTTCACGGGACAGCTACAGATACGCAGTATTTT. This codes for CASSIVHGTATDTQYF. Full variable domain (rest looked up from reference TRBV19 and TRBJ2-3): DGGITQSPKYLFRKEGQNVTLSCEQNLNHDAMYWYRQDPGQGLRLIYYSQIVNDFQKGDIAEGYSVSREKKESFPLTVTSAQKNPTAFYLCASSIVHGTATDTQYFGPGTRLTVL.

This clonotype was counted only a few times. The V gene is TRBV28, the J gene TRBJ2-3; D may be TRBD1 (5 bases). Germline lookup yields CDR1 MDHEN and CDR2 SYDVKM. There are 13 residues in the CDR3. V was trimmed by 2 bases and J by 4 bases, leaving 7 bases between them. The CDR3 reads CASSLKGSDTQYF. For the CDR3, the DNA is TGTGCCAGCAGTTTAAAGGGGTCAGATACGCAGTATTTT.

This clonotype has at least ten counts. The V and J genes are TRBV24-1 and TRBJ2-1; 12 nucleotides agree with TRBD2. This CDR3 has 14 amino acids. Germline CDR1 is KGHDR and CDR2 is SFDVKD. V shed 5 bases and J 8 bases; nucleotides not matched to a gene: 3. This CDR3 reads CATSGTSGNDEQFF. The CDR3 region has the DNA TGTGCCACCAGTGGGACTAGCGGGAACGATGAGCAGTTCTTC.

The V and J genes are TRBV7-2 and TRBJ1-5; 7 bases are a match to TRBD1. The CDR3 consists of 14 residues. CDR1 SGHTA and CDR2 FQGNSA come from the germline V gene. Germline trimming cut 5 bases from V and 5 bases from J; bases unmatched to any gene: 6. The CDR3: CASSPDRYDQPQHF. CDR3 bases: TGTGCCAGCAGCCCGGACAGGTACGATCAGCCCCAGCATTTT. Drawing the rest from reference TRBV7-2 and TRBJ1-5, the complete variable domain is GAGVSQSPSNKVTEKGKDVELRCDPISGHTALYWYRQSLGQGLEFLIYFQGNSAPDKSGLPSDRFSAERTGGSVSTLTIQRTQQEDSAVYLCASSPDRYDQPQHFGDGTRLSIL.

This chain joins TRBV12-3 or TRBV12-4 and TRBJ2-3; D remains unclear. The CDR3 contains 12 residues. V shed 11 bases and J shed 2 bases, with 11 bases lying between them. CDR3 residues: CAWSIDTDTQYF. The CDR3 DNA reads TGTGCCTGGAGCATCGACACAGATACGCAGTATTTT.

The chain couples TRBV6-1 to TRBJ2-1; D is tentatively TRBD1 or TRBD2 (5 bases each). CDR3 length: 14 amino acids. Trimming removed 6 bases at V and 7 bases at J, with 16 bases between. Germline loops: CDR1 MNHNS, CDR2 SASEGT. The CDR3 loop is CASSPAGTLNEQFF. CDR3 in DNA: TGTGCCAGCAGCCCCGCCGGGACCCTGAATGAGCAGTTCTTC.